The 5 T cell receptor beta chains listed next were all sequenced from one sample in a study of identical twins. TCRdb reprocessed the 5' RACE reads via MiXCR and lists one record per CDR3 protein. The sample has approximately 1.8 million distinct CDR3 sequences; about 30% are singletons. The sequencing sample was made of cord blood. All receptors derive from a newborn girl in good health.

Details on this clonotype: At one end the junction does not follow the germline gene, possibly because of a read error. The chain recombines TRBV2 with TRBJ1-1; D uncertain. This CDR3 is 13 amino acids long. Per germline, CDR1 SNHLY and CDR2 FYNNEI. As DNA, the CDR3 is TGTGCCAGCAGTGCGGCGGTGAACACTGGAGCTTTCTTT. This codes for CASSAAVNTGAFF.

V gene TRBV4-2 combines with J gene TRBJ2-2, with 11 bases that match TRBD2. This CDR3 region has 17 residues. The germline V gene encodes CDR1 LGHNA and CDR2 YNFKEQ. Trimming removed 3 bases from V and 4 bases from J; junction bases left unmatched: 7. This chain's CDR3 is CASSHVSGGASTGELFF. The CDR3 region has the DNA TGTGCCAGCAGCCATGTTAGCGGGGGGGCCAGCACCGGGGAGCTGTTTTTT.

V gene TRBV20-1 combines with J gene TRBJ2-4; D possibly corresponds to TRBD2 (5 bases). The CDR3 is 14 amino acids. Germline CDR1 is DFQATT and CDR2 is SNEGSKA (reference sequence). Between the trimmed V and J ends, which lost 1 base and 13 bases, there was a span of 20 bases. CDR3 sequence (DNA): TGCAGTGCTAGAGGCCGCGGTGATCTTTGGGAGCAGTACTTC. Translation: CSARGRGDLWEQYF.

This chain links TRBV29-1 with TRBJ1-1; 7 bases map to TRBD1. The CDR3 is 16 amino acids. V was pared by 6 bases and J by 3 bases, with 16 bases of the junction left unmatched. Germline values: CDR1 SQVTM, CDR2 ANQGSEA. For the CDR3, the DNA is TGCAGCGTCACCCAGCCCCAGGGGGGGTCGGACACTGAAGCTTTCTTT. Translated: CSVTQPQGGSDTEAFF.

This clonotype was recorded a few times. The CDR3 loop reads CASSPLSTRTDTQYF. CDR3 DNA sequence: TGTGCCAGCAGCCCCCTTTCGACTAGGACAGATACGCAGTATTTT. The gene calls are TRBV11-2 and TRBJ2-3, with TRBD2 as a possible D gene (6 bases). The germline V gene encodes CDR1 SGHAT and CDR2 FQNNGV. Trimming removed 5 bases at V and 3 bases at J, with 15 bases between. The length of the CDR3 is 15 residues.